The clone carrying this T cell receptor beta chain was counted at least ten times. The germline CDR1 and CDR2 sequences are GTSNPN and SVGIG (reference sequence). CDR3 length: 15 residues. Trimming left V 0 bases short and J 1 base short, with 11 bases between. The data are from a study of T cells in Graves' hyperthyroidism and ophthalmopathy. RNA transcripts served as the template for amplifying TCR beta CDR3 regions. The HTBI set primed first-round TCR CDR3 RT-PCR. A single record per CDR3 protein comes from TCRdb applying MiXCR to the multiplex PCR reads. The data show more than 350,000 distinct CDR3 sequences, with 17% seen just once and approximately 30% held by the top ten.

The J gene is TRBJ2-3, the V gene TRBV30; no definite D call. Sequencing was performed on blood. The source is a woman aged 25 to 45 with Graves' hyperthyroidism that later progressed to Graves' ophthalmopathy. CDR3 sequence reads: CAWSVTTTGTDTQYF. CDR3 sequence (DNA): TGTGCCTGGAGTGTAACTACCACCGGCACAGATACGCAGTATTTT.